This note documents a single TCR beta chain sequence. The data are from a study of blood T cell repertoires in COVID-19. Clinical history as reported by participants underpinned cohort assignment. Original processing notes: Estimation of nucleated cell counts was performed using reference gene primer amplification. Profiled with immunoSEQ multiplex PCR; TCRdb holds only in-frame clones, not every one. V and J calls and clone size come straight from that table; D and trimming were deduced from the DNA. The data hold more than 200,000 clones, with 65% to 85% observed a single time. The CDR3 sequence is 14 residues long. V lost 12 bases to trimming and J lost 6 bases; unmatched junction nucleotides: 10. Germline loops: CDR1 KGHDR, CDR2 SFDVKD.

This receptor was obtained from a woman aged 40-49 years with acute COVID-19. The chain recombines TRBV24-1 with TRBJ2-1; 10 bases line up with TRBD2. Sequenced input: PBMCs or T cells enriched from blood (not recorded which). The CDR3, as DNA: TGTGCCTCCTCCGGGACTAGCGCGTTCAATGAGCAGTTCTTC. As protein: CASSGTSAFNEQFF.